These 16 T cell receptor beta chains were sequenced from one sample in a study of blood T cell repertoires in COVID-19. Some clones are missing from TCRdb's copy, which holds only in-frame ones; the method was immunoSEQ multiplex PCR. Altogether about 240,000 clones are present, approximately 84% being singletons, with the ten largest covering approximately 3.5%. The specimen was PBMCs or T cells enriched from blood (not recorded which). The source is a woman in her 40s with acute COVID-19.

This clone was found once. The chain uses TRBV4-1 and TRBJ2-1, with D possibly being TRBD2 (6 bases). The ends were cut back, 4 bases at V and 0 bases at J, with 16 bases in the middle. There are 17 residues in the CDR3. Looked up from germline, CDR1 is MGHRA and CDR2 is YSYEKL. CDR3 sequence: CASSRASGVSSYNEQFF. In nucleotides, the CDR3 is TGCGCCAGCAGCCGGGCCTCGGGGGTGAGCTCCTACAATGAGCAGTTCTTC.

The chain couples TRBV7-8 to TRBJ2-7; 7 bases align to TRBD1. Germline V gene data show CDR1 as SGHVS and CDR2 as FQNEAQ. V lost 1 base and J lost 5; bases outside the gene matches: 8. The CDR3 sequence is 15 residues long. In DNA, the CDR3 is TGTGCCAGCAGCTTAGGTCCCAGGGGGTCTGACGAGCAGTACTTC. It specifies CASSLGPRGSDEQYF. The full variable domain, in which reference TRBV7-8 and TRBJ2-7 provide the parts outside the CDR3, is GAGVSQSPRYKVAKRGQDVALRCDPISGHVSLFWYQQALGQGPEFLTYFQNEAQLDKSGLPSDRFFAERPEGSVSTLKIQRTQQEDSAVYLCASSLGPRGSDEQYFGPGTRLTVT.

The chain employs TRBV7-8 and TRBJ1-2; D uncertain. This CDR3 has 13 residues. CDR1 is SGHVS, CDR2 FQNEAQ, per germline. Between the trimmed V and J ends, which lost 8 bases and 4 bases, there was a span of 14 bases. CDR3 loop: CASGVSGGYGYTF. The CDR3 coding sequence is TGTGCCAGCGGAGTGTCAGGAGGCTATGGCTACACCTTC.

V and J are TRBV7-8 and TRBJ2-1; TRBD2 aligns across 13 bases. Germline CDR1 SGHVS, CDR2 FQNEAQ. With 3 bases clipped from V and 9 bases from J, the junction kept 5 bases outside the gene matches. The CDR3 runs to 15 residues. The CDR3 loop reads CASSFGLAGVVEQFF. The CDR3, as DNA: TGTGCCAGCAGCTTTGGACTAGCGGGAGTTGTTGAGCAGTTCTTC. Complete variable domain (other parts from reference TRBV7-8 and TRBJ2-1): GAGVSQSPRYKVAKRGQDVALRCDPISGHVSLFWYQQALGQGPEFLTYFQNEAQLDKSGLPSDRFFAERPEGSVSTLKIQRTQQEDSAVYLCASSFGLAGVVEQFFGPGTRLTVL.

The V gene is TRBV7-9, the J gene TRBJ2-2; TRBD2 agrees at 7 bases. The CDR3 runs to 15 residues. V was pared by 0 bases and J by 7 bases, with 5 bases of the junction left unmatched. Germline values: CDR1 SEHNR, CDR2 FQNEAQ (reference sequence). The CDR3 DNA sequence: TGTGCCAGCAGCTTAGCGGGAGGGCGAGGCGGGGAGCTGTTTTTT. Protein: CASSLAGGRGGELFF.

To note about this clone: This CDR3 is also generated by other DNA sequences in the sample. The chain is built from TRBV19 and TRBJ1-1, with 10 bases lining up with TRBD1. V shed 4 bases and J 4 bases; nucleotides not matched to a gene: 3. The CDR3 covers 14 residues. CDR1 and CDR2 (germline): LNHDA, SQIVND (reference sequence). The CDR3: CASSTRTGGTEAFF. The CDR3 DNA reads TGTGCCAGTAGTACACGGACAGGGGGCACTGAAGCTTTCTTT.

This sequence joins TRBV7-6 and TRBJ2-5; 9 bases fit TRBD2. J was trimmed by 5 bases and V by 1 base; bases with no gene match: 8. CDR3 length: 16 residues. Germline loops: CDR1 SGHVS, CDR2 FNYEAQ. CDR3 residues: CASSLGAGGPGETQYF. The CDR3 bases are TGTGCCAGCAGCTTAGGTGCGGGAGGGCCGGGCGAGACCCAGTACTTC.

In regard to this clone: Other DNA sequences in the same sample also yield this CDR3. CDR3 nucleotides: TGTGCCAGCAGCTTAGGAAGGGGTGAGCAGTTCTTC. It encodes CASSLGRGEQFF. This chain links TRBV7-3 with TRBJ2-1, with D perhaps TRBD1 (5 bases). The V gene's germline CDR1 is SGHTA and CDR2 FQGTGA. Between the trimmed V and J ends, which lost 2 bases and 9 bases, there was a span of 8 bases. The CDR3 has 12 amino acids.

V is TRBV5-1 and J is TRBJ2-7, with 7 bases aligning to TRBD2. The CDR3 is 13 amino acids. The V gene's germline CDR1 is SGHRS and CDR2 YFSETQ. The J segment lost 5 bases and the V segment lost 3 bases, leaving 5 bases of the junction unmatched. CDR3 sequence: CASSSSGTNEQYF. CDR3 nucleotides: TGCGCCAGCAGCTCCTCCGGGACTAACGAGCAGTACTTC.

This clone has a single count. The chain couples TRBV27 to TRBJ2-7; D is unclear. The CDR3 contains 14 residues. Trimming stripped 2 bases from V and 2 bases from J, with 10 bases between. Germline CDR1 and CDR2: MNHEY and SMNVEV (reference sequence). For the CDR3, the DNA is TGTGCCAGCAGTTTAGGCGCAGGCCCCTACGAGCAGTACTTC. It specifies CASSLGAGPYEQYF.

The V gene is TRBV19, the J gene TRBJ1-2; D gene uncertain. Between the trimmed V and J ends, which lost 5 bases and 7 bases, there was a span of 8 bases. CDR1 and CDR2 (germline): LNHDA, SQIVND (reference sequence). CDR3 size: 11 residues. The CDR3 DNA follows: TGTGCCAGTAGTGCTAGGCGTGGCTACACCTTC. Its translation: CASSARRGYTF.

This chain uses TRBV30 with TRBJ1-5, with D unclear. CDR1 GTSNPN and CDR2 SVGIG come from the germline V gene (reference sequence). V was clipped by 3 bases and J by 4 bases, with 10 bases between them. The CDR3 is made up of 13 amino acids. CDR3 residues: CAWSGTGNQPQHF. The CDR3 DNA is TGTGCCTGGAGCGGAACCGGGAATCAGCCCCAGCATTTT.

This rearrangement joins TRBV11-3 to TRBJ2-5, with 8 bases matching TRBD1. Losses at the gene ends were 5 bases for V and 3 bases for J; bases not matched to a gene: 2. The CDR3 is made up of 13 amino acids. Germline assignment: CDR1 SGHNT and CDR2 YENEEA. The CDR3: CASSQDREETQYF. CDR3 nucleotides: TGTGCCAGCAGCCAGGACAGGGAAGAGACCCAGTACTTC. Full variable domain (outside the CDR3, taken from reference TRBV11-3 and TRBJ2-5): EAGVVQSPRYKIIEKKQPVAFWCNPISGHNTLYWYLQNLGQGPELLIRYENEEAVDDSQLPKDRFSAERLKGVDSTLKIQPAELGDSAVYLCASSQDREETQYFGPGTRLLVL.

The chain carries TRBV7-2 and TRBJ2-7; D not resolved. The ends were cut back, 7 bases at V and 6 bases at J, with 16 bases in the middle. The CDR3 contains 13 residues. Germline V CDR1 and CDR2: SGHTA, FQGNSA. The CDR3 DNA reads TGTGCCAGCAACACCGTGGCTAGTCGCGAGCAGTACTTC. The encoded protein is CASNTVASREQYF.

The chain uses TRBV5-4 and TRBJ1-1; 7 bases are shared with TRBD1. J was trimmed by 6 bases and V by 4 bases; bases with no gene match: 9. Germline CDR1 is SGHNT and CDR2 is YYREEE (reference sequence). The CDR3 extends over 14 amino acids. CDR3 in DNA: TGTGCCAGCAGCGTTACTCAGGGGGTTTCTGAAGCTTTCTTT. Protein product: CASSVTQGVSEAFF.

V and J are TRBV6-4 and TRBJ2-3, with D maybe TRBD1 (5 bases). Trimming removed 5 bases from V and 2 bases from J, with 8 bases in between. This CDR3 has 13 residues. Germline V gene lookup returns CDR1 MRHNA and CDR2 SNTAGT. The CDR3 here is CASSSRDTDTQYF. In nucleotides, the CDR3 is TGTGCCAGCAGTTCCAGGGACACAGATACGCAGTATTTT.